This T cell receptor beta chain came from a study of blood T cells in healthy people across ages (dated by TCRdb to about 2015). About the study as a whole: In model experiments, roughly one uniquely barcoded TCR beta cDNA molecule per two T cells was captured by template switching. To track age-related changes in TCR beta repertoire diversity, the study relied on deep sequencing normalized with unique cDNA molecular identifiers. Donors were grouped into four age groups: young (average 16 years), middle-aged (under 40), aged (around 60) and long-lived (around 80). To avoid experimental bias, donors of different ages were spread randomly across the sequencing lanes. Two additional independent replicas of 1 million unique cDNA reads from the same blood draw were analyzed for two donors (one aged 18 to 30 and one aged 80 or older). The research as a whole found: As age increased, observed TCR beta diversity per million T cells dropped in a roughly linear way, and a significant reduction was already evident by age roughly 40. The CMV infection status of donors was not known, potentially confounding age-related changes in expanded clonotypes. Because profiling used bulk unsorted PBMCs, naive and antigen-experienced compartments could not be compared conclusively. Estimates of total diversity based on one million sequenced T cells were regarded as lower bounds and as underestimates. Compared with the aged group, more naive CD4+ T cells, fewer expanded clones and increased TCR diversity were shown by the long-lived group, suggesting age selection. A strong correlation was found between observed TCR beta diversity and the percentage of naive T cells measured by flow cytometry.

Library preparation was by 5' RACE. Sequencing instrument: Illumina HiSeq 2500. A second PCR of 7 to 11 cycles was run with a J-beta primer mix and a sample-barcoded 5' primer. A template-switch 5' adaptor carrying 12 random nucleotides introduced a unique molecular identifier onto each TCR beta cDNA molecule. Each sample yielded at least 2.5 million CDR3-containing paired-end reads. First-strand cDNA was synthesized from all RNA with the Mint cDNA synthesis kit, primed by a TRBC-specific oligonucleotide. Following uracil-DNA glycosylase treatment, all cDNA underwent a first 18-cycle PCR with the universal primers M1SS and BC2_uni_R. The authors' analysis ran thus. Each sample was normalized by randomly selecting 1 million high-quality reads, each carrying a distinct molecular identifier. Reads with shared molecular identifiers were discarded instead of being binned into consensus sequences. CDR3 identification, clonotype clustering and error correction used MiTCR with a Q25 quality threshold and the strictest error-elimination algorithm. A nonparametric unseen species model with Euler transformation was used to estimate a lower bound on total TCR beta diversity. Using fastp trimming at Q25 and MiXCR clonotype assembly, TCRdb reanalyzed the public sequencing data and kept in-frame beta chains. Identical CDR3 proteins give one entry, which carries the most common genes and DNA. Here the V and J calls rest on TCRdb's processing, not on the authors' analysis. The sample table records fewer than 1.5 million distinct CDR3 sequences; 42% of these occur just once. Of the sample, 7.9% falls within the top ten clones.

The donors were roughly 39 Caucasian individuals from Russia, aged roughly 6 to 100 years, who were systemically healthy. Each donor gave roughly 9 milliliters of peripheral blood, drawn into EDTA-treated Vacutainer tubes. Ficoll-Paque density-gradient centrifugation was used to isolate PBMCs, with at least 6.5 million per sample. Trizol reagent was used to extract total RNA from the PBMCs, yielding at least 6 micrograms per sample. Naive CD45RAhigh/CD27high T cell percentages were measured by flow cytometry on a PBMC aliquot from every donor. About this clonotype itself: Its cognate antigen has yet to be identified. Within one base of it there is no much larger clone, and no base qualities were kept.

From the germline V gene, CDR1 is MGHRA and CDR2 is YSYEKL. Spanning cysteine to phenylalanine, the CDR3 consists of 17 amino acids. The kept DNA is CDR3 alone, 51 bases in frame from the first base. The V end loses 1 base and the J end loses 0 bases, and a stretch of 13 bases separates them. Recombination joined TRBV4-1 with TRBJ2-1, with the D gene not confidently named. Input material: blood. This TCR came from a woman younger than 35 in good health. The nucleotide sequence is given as TGCGCCAGCAGCCAAGGACTTCGATCGAGCTCCTACAATGAGCAGTTCTTC. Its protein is CASSQGLRSSSYNEQFF.